Following are 24 T cell receptor beta chains from one sample sequenced in a study of vaccination effects on CD4 cells after COVID-19. No antigen has been assigned to these receptors. Viral peptide pools were used in the ViraFEST assay to expand antigen-specific CD4+ T cells, and sequencing came afterward. Cells that had been cultured for approximately eleven days were the source of isolated CD4+ T cells. Between March and December 2020, the person had a SARS-CoV-2 infection that PCR confirmed. Sequencing was performed with immunoSEQ multiplex PCR; in TCRdb, only in-frame clones are kept and a portion is missing. The table lists 30,000 to 35,000 clones, 72% of them singletons. Sequenced here: CD4+ T cells from PBMCs cultured with a peptide pool, sampled before COVID-19 vaccination. The receptors originated from a human donor who had a prior SARS-CoV-2 infection.

This clone showed up just once. V usage is TRBV2 and J usage is TRBJ2-6; D is unclear. Germline CDR1 is SNHLY and CDR2 is FYNNEI. Between the trimmed V and J ends, which lost 3 bases and 2 bases, there was a span of 2 bases. This CDR3 is built from 13 residues. The CDR3 DNA reads as TGTGCCAGCAGTGAGACTGGGGCCAACGTCCTGACTTTC. It translates to CASSETGANVLTF.

This clone was found a few times. CDR3: CASSQQGRSSYEQYF. The DNA for the CDR3 is TGTGCCAGCAGCCAACAGGGCCGTAGCTCCTACGAGCAGTACTTC. V gene TRBV7-9 combines with J gene TRBJ2-7; a weak D match, TRBD1 (6 bases). The germline V gene encodes CDR1 SEHNR and CDR2 FQNEAQ (reference sequence). Trimming left V 5 bases short and J 0 bases short, with 14 bases between. This CDR3 is built from 15 residues.

V gene TRBV20-1 combines with J gene TRBJ1-5; D gene uncertain. The germline V gene has CDR1 DFQATT and CDR2 SNEGSKA (reference sequence). The CDR3 is 12 residues long. V was clipped by 4 bases and J by 11 bases, with 15 bases between them. For the CDR3, the DNA is TGCAGTGCTAATGAGGGATGGGAGGCCCAGCATTTT. It translates to CSANEGWEAQHF.

About this clone: An end of the junction differs from the germline gene, which may be a read error. This chain uses TRBV6-1 with TRBJ2-3, with D perhaps TRBD1 (6 bases). Per the germline V gene, CDR1 is MNHNS and CDR2 is SASEGT. This CDR3 is built from 17 residues. As DNA, the CDR3 is TGTGCCAGCAGTGGAGAAAACCCAGGGTTTTTGGACAGATACGCAGTATTT. This encodes CASSGENPGFLDRYAVF.

The chain links TRBV5-1 to TRBJ1-1; 7 bases are a match to TRBD1. Germline CDR1 reads SGHRS; CDR2 reads YFSETQ. The V gene end was trimmed by 0 bases and the J gene end by 0 bases; junction bases not matched to a gene: 2. The CDR3 covers 15 residues. The DNA of the CDR3 is TGCGCCAGCAGCTTGGGGACAGGAATGAACACTGAAGCTTTCTTT. Protein: CASSLGTGMNTEAFF.

This clone was seen a handful of times. The rearrangement joins TRBV10-3 to TRBJ2-5, with a weak D call TRBD2 (5 bases). This CDR3 contains 14 residues. Germline V CDR1 and CDR2: ENHRY, SYGVKD. Trimming removed 3 bases at V and 7 bases at J, with 15 bases between. The CDR3 bases are TGTGCCATCAGTGAACGGGAACTGTCGGGGACCCAGTACTTC. Its translation is CAISERELSGTQYF.

The V call is TRBV9, the J call TRBJ2-3, with D possibly TRBD2 on 5 matching bases. The CDR3 is 15 amino acids. The ends were cut back, 0 bases at V and 3 bases at J, with 11 bases in the middle. Germline lookup yields CDR1 SGDLS and CDR2 YYNGEE. CDR3 sequence reads: CASSVGGQWTDTQYF. DNA of the CDR3: TGTGCCAGCAGCGTAGGAGGGCAGTGGACAGATACGCAGTATTTT.

V gene TRBV7-2 combines with J gene TRBJ2-3, with TRBD2 matching 7 bases. J lost 2 bases, V lost 6 bases, and 5 bases had no gene match. CDR1 is SGHTA, CDR2 FQGNSA, per germline. The CDR3 contains 14 residues. This chain's CDR3 is CASREGGATDTQYF. The CDR3 DNA follows: TGTGCCAGCAGGGAGGGAGGGGCCACAGATACGCAGTATTTT.

This chain links TRBV6-1 with TRBJ2-5; 11 bases map to TRBD2. V lost 3 bases to trimming and J lost 5 bases; unmatched junction nucleotides: 8. This CDR3 is 16 amino acids long. Germline V gene lookup returns CDR1 MNHNS and CDR2 SASEGT. The CDR3 nucleotides read TGTGCCAGCAGTGACGCAACTAGCGGGAGAAGGGAGACCCAGTACTTC. Its protein product is CASSDATSGRRETQYF.

The V and J genes are TRBV2 and TRBJ1-5; 10 bases map to TRBD1. Germline CDR1 and CDR2: SNHLY and FYNNEI. The CDR3 consists of 14 residues. J was trimmed by 5 bases and V by 8 bases; bases with no gene match: 6. This CDR3 is CASGWTGGYQPQHF. The CDR3 nucleotides read TGTGCCAGCGGTTGGACAGGGGGTTATCAGCCCCAGCATTTT. Together with reference TRBV2 and TRBJ1-5, the CDR3 gives the full variable domain: EPEVTQTPSHQVTQMGQEVILRCVPISNHLYFYWYRQILGQKVEFLVSFYNNEISEKSEIFDDQFSVERPDGSNFTLKIRSTKLEDSAMYFCASGWTGGYQPQHFGDGTRLSIL.

The chain links TRBV6-1 to TRBJ2-7, with 8 bases that match TRBD1. The CDR3 has 16 residues. Germline trimming cut 3 bases from V and 0 bases from J; bases unmatched to any gene: 7. The germline V gene has CDR1 MNHNS and CDR2 SASEGT. The CDR3 DNA reads as TGTGCCAGCAGTGAGCTGACAGGGGCGGGCTCCTACGAGCAGTACTTC. It yields the protein CASSELTGAGSYEQYF.

This chain links TRBV6-4 with TRBJ1-1; D perhaps matches TRBD1 (5 bases). CDR1 and CDR2 from the germline V gene are MRHNA and SNTAGT. There are 14 residues in the CDR3. V lost 2 bases and J lost 4, with 11 bases in between. CDR3 region: CASSDTSRGTEAFF. For the CDR3, the DNA is TGTGCCAGCAGTGACACATCGAGGGGCACTGAAGCTTTCTTT.

The table lists this clone with many counts. The chain carries TRBV4-3 and TRBJ1-1; D gene ambiguous. Germline values: CDR1 LGHNA, CDR2 YSLEER. V was shortened by 0 bases and J by 2 bases, with 16 bases between the two germline ends. The CDR3 is 17 amino acids. CDR3: CASSQDLGGFLNTEAFF. CDR3 DNA sequence: TGCGCCAGCAGCCAAGATCTCGGTGGATTTTTAAACACTGAAGCTTTCTTT.

This sequence joins TRBV11-3 and TRBJ1-4; perhaps TRBD1 as D (5 bases). The V gene lost 1 base and the J gene lost 8 bases, with 17 bases spanning the gap. The CDR3 length is 16 residues. Germline CDR1 SGHNT, CDR2 YENEEA. The CDR3: CASSLGRTPEGEKLFF. CDR3 DNA: TGTGCCAGCAGCTTAGGTCGGACACCCGAGGGGGAAAAACTGTTTTTT.

This clone occurred once. This chain links TRBV30 with TRBJ2-5, with TRBD1 matching 7 bases. V shed 5 bases, J shed 5 bases, and the junction held 8 bases outside the gene matches. The V gene's germline CDR1 is GTSNPN and CDR2 SVGIG (reference sequence). The CDR3 length is 13 residues. The CDR3 nucleotides read TGTGCCTGGGCCACAGGGGTCGTGGAGACCCAGTACTTC. Its translation is CAWATGVVETQYF.

The chain uses TRBV30 and TRBJ1-1, with D unresolved. This CDR3 region has 15 residues. With 0 bases removed from V and 0 bases from J, the gap between germline ends came to 11 bases. CDR1 is GTSNPN, CDR2 SVGIG, per germline (reference sequence). The CDR3 spells CAWSVGRLMNTEAFF. CDR3 coding DNA: TGTGCCTGGAGTGTAGGCAGACTAATGAACACTGAAGCTTTCTTT.

The chain links TRBV7-3 to TRBJ2-2; D ambiguous. This CDR3 region has 19 residues. The V end lost 1 base, the J end lost 1 base, and 19 bases lay between the germline ends. Germline V lookup: CDR1 SGHTA, CDR2 FQGTGA. The CDR3 is CASSLRAFRQTLNTGELFF. In nucleotides, the CDR3 is TGTGCCAGCAGCTTAAGGGCGTTTCGGCAGACTCTGAACACCGGGGAGCTGTTTTTT.

V usage is TRBV5-1 and J usage is TRBJ2-5, with TRBD2 matching over 11 bases. The CDR3 spans 15 residues. CDR1 SGHRS and CDR2 YFSETQ come from the germline V gene. The V and J ends lost 4 bases and 5 bases, in that order; junction bases with no gene match: 7. The CDR3 sequence is CASSTGTSGDETQYF. The CDR3 DNA sequence: TGCGCCAGCAGCACAGGGACTAGCGGAGACGAGACCCAGTACTTC.

The chain combines TRBV5-1 with TRBJ2-2; possible D gene TRBD1, 6 bases. CDR3 size: 14 residues. Germline V gene data show CDR1 as SGHRS and CDR2 as YFSETQ. Trimming removed 3 bases at V and 4 bases at J, with 10 bases between. Here the CDR3 DNA reads TGCGCCAGCAGCTCAGGGGAACCCACCGGGGAGCTGTTTTTT. This codes for CASSSGEPTGELFF. The variable domain in full, with the rest retrieved from reference TRBV5-1 and TRBJ2-2, is KAGVTQTPRYLIKTRGQQVTLSCSPISGHRSVSWYQQTPGQGLQFLFEYFSETQRNKGNFPGRFSGRQFSNSRSEMNVSTLELGDSALYLCASSSGEPTGELFFGEGSRLTVL.

The chain has TRBV5-1 and TRBJ2-7; 9 positions match TRBD1. This CDR3 is 15 amino acids long. The V gene's germline CDR1 is SGHRS and CDR2 YFSETQ. V lost 4 bases, J lost 3 bases, and 8 bases stayed unmatched. The CDR3 loop reads CASSNGGQGNYEQYF. The CDR3 nucleotides read TGCGCCAGCAGCAATGGTGGACAGGGGAACTACGAGCAGTACTTC.

The rearrangement links TRBV5-1 to TRBJ1-1, with unresolved D. Trimming shortened V by 0 bases and J by 6 bases, and 15 bases separated the two germline ends. CDR3 size: 15 residues. Germline values: CDR1 SGHRS, CDR2 YFSETQ. CDR3 sequence (DNA): TGCGCCAGCAGCTTGGCCACTGGCGAAGACTCTGAAGCTTTCTTT. It encodes CASSLATGEDSEAFF.

CDR3: CASSLGGQGHTGELFF. The CDR3 nucleotides are TGCGCCAGCAGCTTGGGGGGACAGGGCCACACCGGGGAGCTGTTTTTT. J is TRBJ2-2 and V is TRBV5-1, with TRBD1 identical over 9 bases. The V gene's germline CDR1 is SGHRS and CDR2 YFSETQ. The junction had 3 bases not matched to a gene; V was cut back by 0 bases and J by 3 bases. The CDR3 has 16 residues. The complete variable domain, with remaining parts taken from reference TRBV5-1 and TRBJ2-2, reads KAGVTQTPRYLIKTRGQQVTLSCSPISGHRSVSWYQQTPGQGLQFLFEYFSETQRNKGNFPGRFSGRQFSNSRSEMNVSTLELGDSALYLCASSLGGQGHTGELFFGEGSRLTVL.

A single count supports this clone. This chain connects TRBV2 to TRBJ1-1; 7 nucleotides align to TRBD1. V lost 5 bases and J lost 3; bases outside the gene matches: 6. The CDR3 consists of 14 residues. Germline V gives CDR1 SNHLY, CDR2 FYNNEI. The CDR3 spells CASSRQGWDTEAFF. CDR3 sequence (DNA): TGTGCCAGCAGTAGACAGGGATGGGACACTGAAGCTTTCTTT.

V gene TRBV5-1 combines with J gene TRBJ2-2, with 9 nucleotides matching TRBD2. Germline CDR1 and CDR2: SGHRS and YFSETQ. After removal of 7 bases from V and 4 bases from J, the junction contained 14 bases not matched to a gene. The CDR3 has 17 amino acids. The CDR3 region is CASSKGDTSGFTGELFF. For the CDR3, the DNA is TGCGCCAGCTCCAAAGGCGACACTAGCGGGTTCACCGGGGAGCTGTTTTTT. Supplemented by reference TRBV5-1 and TRBJ2-2, the full variable domain reads KAGVTQTPRYLIKTRGQQVTLSCSPISGHRSVSWYQQTPGQGLQFLFEYFSETQRNKGNFPGRFSGRQFSNSRSEMNVSTLELGDSALYLCASSKGDTSGFTGELFFGEGSRLTVL.